The 24 T cell receptor beta chains below all came from one sample that was sequenced in a study of identical twins. Each CDR3 protein is one row after TCRdb ran MiXCR on the 5' RACE reads. Here the sample spans about 570,000 distinct CDR3 sequences, just under 10% being singletons. The data also belong to a second study, concerning yellow fever vaccine responses in identical twins.

The sequencing input was PBMCs. These receptors all come from a woman between 18 and 29 years old in good health.

There are a few counts of this clonotype. The chain joins TRBV12-3 or TRBV12-4 to TRBJ2-7; 7 bases agree with TRBD1. The CDR3 contains 17 residues. With V trimmed by 4 bases and J by 3 bases, 15 bases remained unmatched. The DNA of the CDR3 is TGTGCCAGCAGTTCCGGTCCAGTGACAGGGAGCCACTACGAGCAGTACTTC. Residues: CASSSGPVTGSHYEQYF.

This clonotype occurred many times. The rearrangement links TRBV7-3 to TRBJ2-3; D remains ambiguous. Germline V gives CDR1 SGHTA, CDR2 FQGTGA. The CDR3 consists of 13 residues. V lost 5 bases and J lost 3, with 9 bases in between. CDR3 protein: CASSPDGTDTQYF. In nucleotides, the CDR3 is TGTGCCAGCAGCCCGGACGGAACAGATACGCAGTATTTT.

This clonotype has more than one count but fewer than ten. This chain connects TRBV5-6 to TRBJ2-1; perhaps D is TRBD1 or TRBD2 (5 bases each). Trimming shortened V by 3 bases and J by 9 bases, and 10 bases separated the two germline ends. Germline V gives CDR1 SGHDT, CDR2 YYEEEE. This CDR3 has 12 residues. This CDR3 reads CASSSLGREQFF. CDR3 nucleotide sequence: TGTGCCAGCAGCTCATTGGGACGTGAGCAGTTCTTC.

The gene calls are TRBV15 and TRBJ1-5; tentative D call: TRBD1 (6 bases). Germline V gene data show CDR1 as LNHNV and CDR2 as YYDKDF (reference sequence). The CDR3 has 19 amino acids. Trimming removed 0 bases at V and 1 base at J, with 19 bases between. CDR3 region: CATSRDPASGAGSNQPQHF. In DNA, the CDR3 is TGTGCCACCAGCAGAGATCCGGCCTCGGGGGCGGGAAGCAATCAGCCCCAGCATTTT.

This clonotype was counted between two and nine times. The gene calls are TRBV11-3 and TRBJ2-1; unclear D gene. The CDR3 runs to 16 residues. V lost 5 bases and J 7 bases, leaving 21 bases between the germline ends. CDR1 and CDR2 from the germline V gene are SGHNT and YENEEA. CDR3 amino acids: CASSPDGVYRPNEQFF. The CDR3 DNA follows: TGTGCCAGCAGCCCGGATGGGGTGTATAGACCGAATGAGCAGTTCTTC.

This clonotype was picked up a small number of times. This rearrangement joins TRBV6-5 to TRBJ2-1, with D possibly TRBD1 on 5 matching bases. Trimming stripped 7 bases from V and 4 bases from J, with 8 bases between. The CDR3 length is 12 residues. CDR1 MNHEY and CDR2 SVGAGI come from the germline V gene. The CDR3 nucleotides are TGTGCCAGCAAGGACATTTACAATGAGCAGTTCTTC. It specifies CASKDIYNEQFF.

This clonotype was observed a handful of times. This chain links TRBV28 with TRBJ2-5, with no clear D. The CDR3 extends over 15 amino acids. Looked up from germline, CDR1 is MDHEN and CDR2 is SYDVKM. The V gene lost 5 bases and the J gene lost 0 bases, with 13 bases spanning the gap. CDR3 nucleotide sequence: TGTGCCAGCAGTCCCCTGGGCTCATACCAAGAGACCCAGTACTTC. Translating it yields CASSPLGSYQETQYF.

This clonotype was counted between two and nine times. The chain has TRBV5-1 and TRBJ2-1; possibly TRBD2 for D (5 bases). V was trimmed by 9 bases and J by 0 bases, leaving 13 bases between them. Germline V gene sequence: CDR1 SGHRS, CDR2 YFSETQ. CDR3 length: 14 amino acids. In DNA, the CDR3 is TGCGCCACCAGAGCGGTTAGCTCCTACAATGAGCAGTTCTTC. This gives the protein CATRAVSSYNEQFF.

This rearrangement joins TRBV7-2 to TRBJ1-2, with a tentative D call TRBD1 (5 bases). Between the trimmed V and J ends, which lost 4 bases and 5 bases, there was a span of 14 bases. CDR3 length equals 14 residues. Germline CDR1 reads SGHTA; CDR2 reads FQGNSA. The CDR3 region has the DNA TGTGCCAGCAGCTCCGACAGAGACGGGTATGGCTACACCTTC. It specifies CASSSDRDGYGYTF.

This clonotype was counted ten times or more. The chain joins TRBV13 to TRBJ2-3; perhaps TRBD2 as D (7 bases). The germline V gene encodes CDR1 PRHDT and CDR2 FYEKMQ (reference sequence). There are 15 residues in the CDR3. The V end was cut by 5 bases, the J end by 0 bases, with 12 bases between. DNA of the CDR3: TGTGCCAGCAGCCACCGGGGGGCCAGCACAGATACGCAGTATTTT. Translated: CASSHRGASTDTQYF.

The J gene is TRBJ1-1, the V gene TRBV7-6; the D is unclear. The CDR3 length is 15 residues. Germline values: CDR1 SGHVS, CDR2 FNYEAQ. The V gene lost 1 base and the J gene lost 7 bases, with 16 bases spanning the gap. For the CDR3, the DNA is TGTGCCAGCAGCTTAGAAGTCGCAGTGACGGTTGAAGCTTTCTTT. It codes for CASSLEVAVTVEAFF. Full variable domain (missing parts from reference TRBV7-6 and TRBJ1-1): GAGVSQSPRYKVTKRGQDVALRCDPISGHVSLYWYRQALGQGPEFLTYFNYEAQQDKSGLPNDRFSAERPEGSISTLTIQRTEQRDSAMYRCASSLEVAVTVEAFFGQGTRLTVV.

The sample holds many counts of this clonotype. The CDR3 protein is CASCYRQGLSYEQYF. The CDR3 nucleotides read TGTGCCAGCTGTTACCGACAGGGGCTCTCCTACGAGCAGTACTTC. J is TRBJ2-7 and V is TRBV27, with TRBD1 identical over 8 bases. Germline CDR1 is MNHEY and CDR2 is SMNVEV (reference sequence). This CDR3 has 15 residues. Unmatched junction bases numbered 9, after V lost 8 bases and J lost 0 bases.

This chain joins TRBV6-1 and TRBJ2-7; TRBD1 is a possible D gene (6 bases). The CDR3 has 15 amino acids. Germline CDR1 and CDR2: MNHNS and SASEGT. V was pared by 8 bases and J by 0 bases, with 17 bases between. CDR3 sequence reads: CASGRPGHSSYEQYF. CDR3 coding DNA: TGTGCCAGCGGCAGGCCGGGACACTCCTCCTACGAGCAGTACTTC.

The chain employs TRBV28 and TRBJ2-1, with 9 bases fitting TRBD2. J gave up 7 bases and V 6 bases, and 7 bases lay outside the gene matches. The germline V gene encodes CDR1 MDHEN and CDR2 SYDVKM. The CDR3 is 14 amino acids. The CDR3 bases are TGTGCCAGCAGAGAGACTAGCGGCTTTAATGAGCAGTTCTTC. Encoded protein: CASRETSGFNEQFF.

This clonotype showed up many times. The rearrangement joins TRBV20-1 to TRBJ2-3, with TRBD2 as a possible D gene (5 bases). This CDR3 contains 13 residues. Trimming removed 1 base at V and 3 bases at J, with 8 bases between. The germline CDR1 and CDR2 sequences are DFQATT and SNEGSKA (reference sequence). The CDR3 is CSARVGGTDTQYF. As DNA, the CDR3 is TGCAGTGCTAGAGTCGGAGGTACAGATACGCAGTATTTT.

This clonotype was seen more than once but under ten times. The chain is built from TRBV6-2 or TRBV6-3 and TRBJ2-1; 10 nucleotides align to TRBD2. This CDR3 is built from 18 residues. Trimming cost V 3 bases and J 0 bases; bases outside gene matches: 8. CDR1 is MNHEY and CDR2 is SVGEGT in the germline V gene. The CDR3 sequence: CASSYLVAGGSSYNEQFF. In DNA form, the CDR3 reads TGTGCCAGCAGTTATTTGGTAGCGGGGGGAAGCTCCTACAATGAGCAGTTCTTC.

The rearrangement uses TRBV5-1 and TRBJ2-5; 7 bases line up with TRBD2. Per germline, CDR1 SGHRS and CDR2 YFSETQ. The CDR3 has 14 amino acids. After removal of 5 bases from V and 7 bases from J, the junction contained 11 bases not matched to a gene. CDR3 in amino acids: CASSSPGGLWTQYF. The DNA for the CDR3 is TGCGCCAGCAGTTCTCCGGGGGGATTGTGGACCCAGTACTTC.

V gene TRBV7-2 combines with J gene TRBJ2-1, with TRBD2 matching 12 bases. The CDR3 has 17 residues. Germline CDR1 is SGHTA and CDR2 is FQGNSA. The trim removed 0 bases at V and 9 bases at J, leaving 9 bases unmatched. The CDR3 is CASSLADTSGRKGEQFF. The CDR3 region has the DNA TGTGCCAGCAGCTTAGCGGACACTAGCGGGAGGAAGGGTGAGCAGTTCTTC. The whole variable domain, remainder taken from reference TRBV7-2 and TRBJ2-1, is GAGVSQSPSNKVTEKGKDVELRCDPISGHTALYWYRQSLGQGLEFLIYFQGNSAPDKSGLPSDRFSAERTGGSVSTLTIQRTQQEDSAVYLCASSLADTSGRKGEQFFGPGTRLTVL.

This clonotype showed up many times. The chain has TRBV7-2 and TRBJ2-3, with D tentatively TRBD2 (6 bases). Per the germline V gene, CDR1 is SGHTA and CDR2 is FQGNSA. CDR3 length: 14 residues. The V gene lost 6 bases and the J gene lost 4 bases, with 14 bases spanning the gap. CDR3 DNA sequence: TGTGCCAGCAGTTTATCGGGCGGGGCAGATACGCAGTATTTT. This encodes CASSLSGGADTQYF.

This clonotype was counted at least ten times. The chain couples TRBV2 to TRBJ2-4, with D tentatively TRBD2 (6 bases). The V and J ends lost 8 bases and 2 bases respectively, with 19 bases between them. This CDR3 region has 16 residues. Germline V CDR1 and CDR2: SNHLY, FYNNEI. The CDR3 DNA sequence: TGTGCCAGCTGGGCGGGGAGGAGCTTACCCAAAAACATTCAGTACTTC. Protein sequence: CASWAGRSLPKNIQYF.

This clonotype was seen ten or more times. The chain combines TRBV4-3 with TRBJ2-3, with 7 bases lining up with TRBD1. The germline CDR1 and CDR2 sequences are LGHNA and YSLEER. V lost 0 bases, J lost 4 bases, and 7 bases stayed unmatched. The CDR3 is 16 amino acids. In DNA form, the CDR3 reads TGCGCCAGCAGCCAAGATCTAAGGCAGGGGGCAGATACGCAGTATTTT. It encodes CASSQDLRQGADTQYF.

This clonotype was picked up a small number of times. The CDR3 protein is CASSSTRAESYEQYF. CDR3 nucleotides: TGTGCCAGCAGCTCAACTAGGGCCGAGTCCTACGAGCAGTACTTC. The chain links TRBV7-6 to TRBJ2-7; D is possibly TRBD2 (5 bases). Germline CDR1 SGHVS, CDR2 FNYEAQ. The CDR3 runs to 15 residues. Trimming cost V 4 bases and J 1 base, with 14 bases left between them. Looking up the rest from reference TRBV7-6 and TRBJ2-7 gives the full variable domain: GAGVSQSPRYKVTKRGQDVALRCDPISGHVSLYWYRQALGQGPEFLTYFNYEAQQDKSGLPNDRFSAERPEGSISTLTIQRTEQRDSAMYRCASSSTRAESYEQYFGPGTRLTVT.

V is TRBV5-1 and J is TRBJ2-3; D call uncertain. This CDR3 region has 14 residues. V was shortened by 4 bases and J by 1 base, with 10 bases between the two germline ends. Per germline, CDR1 SGHRS and CDR2 YFSETQ. The CDR3 nucleotides read TGCGCCAGCAGCCCCGAACCCCGCACAGATACGCAGTATTTT. The encoded protein is CASSPEPRTDTQYF.

The chain employs TRBV20-1 and TRBJ2-1; 10 bases map to TRBD2. Germline CDR1 DFQATT, CDR2 SNEGSKA (reference sequence). CDR3 length: 18 amino acids. The CDR3 is CSKQGRRTSGNSYNEQFF. CDR3 DNA sequence: TGCAGCAAACAGGGAAGGAGAACTAGCGGGAACTCCTACAATGAGCAGTTCTTC.